Presented here are 13 T cell receptor beta chains from one specimen sequenced in a study of T cells in Graves' hyperthyroidism and ophthalmopathy. RNA transcripts provided the source from which TCR beta CDR3 regions were amplified. TCR CDR3 underwent first-round RT-PCR with the HTBI primer set. TCRdb processed the multiplex PCR reads anew with MiXCR; each CDR3 protein has one entry. The table has 500,000 or so distinct CDR3 sequences, roughly 15% seen once. The specimen sequenced was blood. The source is a woman aged 18-35 years with Graves' ophthalmopathy.

This clonotype was counted many times. The rearrangement joins TRBV6-1 to TRBJ2-7; 8 nucleotides match TRBD1. With V trimmed by 3 bases and J by 4 bases, 2 bases remained unmatched. CDR3 length: 13 residues. CDR1 and CDR2 (germline): MNHNS, SASEGT. This CDR3 reads CASSDWTGYEQYF. CDR3 DNA: TGTGCCAGCAGTGACTGGACAGGGTACGAGCAGTACTTC.

The rearrangement joins TRBV10-3 to TRBJ1-4, with 8 bases aligning to TRBD1. This CDR3 comprises 15 residues. Germline CDR1 reads ENHRY; CDR2 reads SYGVKD. Germline trimming cut 2 bases from V and 7 bases from J; bases unmatched to any gene: 6. CDR3 residues: CAISEETGGGEKLFF. CDR3 sequence (DNA): TGTGCCATCAGTGAGGAAACAGGGGGAGGTGAAAAACTGTTTTTT.

This clonotype was detected many times. The chain combines TRBV7-2 with TRBJ2-2, with D uncertain. The CDR3 spans 17 residues. Between the trimmed V and J ends, which lost 1 base and 5 bases, there was a span of 17 bases. Germline loops: CDR1 SGHTA, CDR2 FQGNSA. CDR3 sequence: CASSLEMGLLMTGELFF. The CDR3 DNA reads as TGTGCCAGCAGCTTAGAAATGGGTCTCCTTATGACCGGGGAGCTGTTTTTT.

This clonotype has just a few counts. V and J are TRBV13 and TRBJ2-1; TRBD2 aligns across 16 bases. The CDR3 sequence is 18 residues long. Germline CDR1 is PRHDT and CDR2 is FYEKMQ (reference sequence). The V and J ends lost 4 bases and 6 bases, in that order; junction bases with no gene match: 9. In DNA form, the CDR3 reads TGTGCCAGCAGCTCAGATGGGACTAGCGGGAGGGTCGGCAATGAGCAGTTCTTC. This sequence encodes CASSSDGTSGRVGNEQFF.

The chain recombines TRBV6-4 with TRBJ1-2, with TRBD1 matching over 7 bases. The CDR3 length is 13 residues. Germline lookup yields CDR1 MRHNA and CDR2 SNTAGT. The J segment lost 8 bases and the V segment lost 1 base, leaving 4 bases of the junction unmatched. The CDR3 spells CASSDYPGGGYTF. CDR3 nucleotides: TGTGCCAGCAGTGACTATCCAGGGGGAGGCTACACCTTC.

This clonotype was seen ten or more times. This rearrangement joins TRBV5-1 to TRBJ2-3; TRBD1 might be the D (6 bases). With 4 bases removed from V and 0 bases from J, the gap between germline ends came to 12 bases. The CDR3 is 15 amino acids. Germline V gene lookup returns CDR1 SGHRS and CDR2 YFSETQ. CDR3 residues: CASSPRDMSTDTQYF. CDR3 bases: TGCGCCAGCAGCCCAAGGGACATGAGCACAGATACGCAGTATTTT. Variable domain in full (rest from reference TRBV5-1 and TRBJ2-3): KAGVTQTPRYLIKTRGQQVTLSCSPISGHRSVSWYQQTPGQGLQFLFEYFSETQRNKGNFPGRFSGRQFSNSRSEMNVSTLELGDSALYLCASSPRDMSTDTQYFGPGTRLTVL.

This clonotype appeared a few times. CDR3 region: CASNWSTTVNTGELFF. CDR3 in DNA: TGTGCCAGCAACTGGTCGACGACGGTAAACACCGGGGAGCTGTTTTTT. V gene TRBV7-9 combines with J gene TRBJ2-2; D is undetermined. Germline V gives CDR1 SEHNR, CDR2 FQNEAQ (reference sequence). CDR3 length: 16 residues. V lost 7 bases, J lost 2 bases, and 17 bases lay in between.

Comments on this clonotype: Since a much larger clone is just one base distant, this may be a read error. The rearrangement uses TRBV4-1 and TRBJ1-1; no clear D. The germline gives CDR1 MGHRA, CDR2 YSYEKL. This CDR3 is built from 13 residues. CDR3 sequence: CVSSQARDAEAFF. CDR3 coding DNA: TGCGTCAGCAGCCAGGCTAGAGACGCTGAAGCTTTCTTT.

This chain connects TRBV24-1 to TRBJ2-5, with D hard to call. The CDR3 length is 15 residues. The V end was cut by 4 bases, the J end by 3 bases, with 14 bases between. Per the germline V gene, CDR1 is KGHDR and CDR2 is SFDVKD. CDR3 region: CATSDPSEAEETQYF. CDR3 nucleotide sequence: TGTGCCACCAGTGACCCGTCAGAAGCCGAAGAGACCCAGTACTTC.

This clonotype was recorded at least ten times. This sequence joins TRBV7-9 and TRBJ2-5; a possible D gene is TRBD2 (5 bases). Germline loops: CDR1 SEHNR, CDR2 FQNEAQ (reference sequence). The CDR3 has 15 amino acids. V lost 2 bases and J 1 base, leaving 11 bases between the germline ends. CDR3 residues: CASSLTTGTQETQYF. CDR3 sequence (DNA): TGTGCCAGCAGCTTAACCACGGGAACCCAAGAGACCCAGTACTTC.

Many counts were recorded for this clonotype. The chain uses TRBV28 and TRBJ2-1; TRBD2 matches 7 bases. J lost 4 bases, V lost 6 bases, and 27 bases had no gene match. The CDR3 has 21 amino acids. Germline CDR1 and CDR2: MDHEN and SYDVKM. This CDR3 reads CASSPWPRVAGGRPDYNEQFF. CDR3 nucleotide sequence: TGTGCCAGCAGCCCCTGGCCAAGAGTAGCGGGCGGCAGACCCGATTACAATGAGCAGTTCTTC.

V usage is TRBV5-4 and J usage is TRBJ2-7; 9 bases agree with TRBD1. The CDR3 is made up of 17 amino acids. In germline, CDR1 is SGHNT, CDR2 YYREEE (reference sequence). With V trimmed by 4 bases and J by 8 bases, 19 bases remained unmatched. Here the CDR3 reads CASSPASPGTGNRQQYF. The CDR3 DNA reads as TGTGCCAGCAGCCCCGCAAGTCCCGGGACAGGGAATAGGCAGCAGTACTTC.

This clonotype was detected many times. V is TRBV27 and J is TRBJ1-5; the D is unclear. V lost 5 bases and J lost 0, with 5 bases in between. Germline V CDR1 and CDR2: MNHEY, SMNVEV (reference sequence). The CDR3 has 13 amino acids. In DNA form, the CDR3 reads TGTGCCAGCAGTAGGGTTAGCAATCAGCCCCAGCATTTT. Translated: CASSRVSNQPQHF.